This TCR beta chain comes out of a study of T cell responses to AZD1222 COVID-19 vaccine. Points from the study as a whole: Sampling that yielded the repertoires occurred only after the peak T cell response. An increase in Spike-specific TCR breadth and depth was observed after two AZD1222 doses.

Germline CDR1 reads MDHEN; CDR2 reads SYDVKM. V shed 7 bases and J shed 4 bases, with 7 bases lying between them. The CDR3 loop spans 11 amino acids. The assay was immunoSEQ multiplex PCR, and TCRdb's table has in-frame clones only and misses some. The sample table includes more than 110,000 clones. Turning to this clone: Its antigen is undetermined.

The source material was peripheral blood. This clonotype was obtained from an adult in good health. The chain combines TRBV28 with TRBJ1-1; D ambiguous. The CDR3 reads CASTGSTEAFF. CDR3 in DNA: TGTGCCAGCACAGGATCCACTGAAGCTTTCTTT.